Presented here are 7 T cell receptor beta chains from one specimen sequenced in a study of identical twins. TCRdb analysed the 5' RACE reads with MiXCR anew, one entry per CDR3 protein. This sample has 310,000 or so distinct CDR3 sequences, with roughly 8.6% found just once. The sample was also reused in another study, on yellow fever vaccine responses in identical twins.

Material for sequencing was CD8+ T cells sorted from blood. The receptors come from a young woman in good health.

The DNA for the CDR3 is TGTGCCAGCAGCTCGGTTACAGGCGCTCCTAACTACGAGCAGTACTTC. Translated, it gives CASSSVTGAPNYEQYF. This chain uses TRBV11-1 with TRBJ2-7; perhaps TRBD1 as D (5 bases). Trimming left V 4 bases short and J 3 bases short, with 19 bases between. Germline CDR1 SGHAT, CDR2 FQDESV (reference sequence). This CDR3 spans 16 amino acids. The full variable domain, rest sourced from reference TRBV11-1 and TRBJ2-7, is EAEVAQSPRYKITEKSQAVAFWCDPISGHATLYWYRQILGQGPELLVQFQDESVVDDSQLPKDRFSAERLKGVDSTLKIQPAELGDSAMYLCASSSVTGAPNYEQYFGPGTRLTVT.

This clonotype has at least ten counts. The V gene is TRBV7-6, the J gene TRBJ1-1; 11 bases map to TRBD1. The V segment lost 5 bases and the J segment 4 bases; nucleotides outside the gene matches: 3. The CDR3 sequence is 14 residues long. Germline V CDR1 and CDR2: SGHVS, FNYEAQ. This chain's CDR3 is CASSIGTGGTEAFF. The CDR3 nucleotides read TGTGCCAGCAGCATCGGGACAGGGGGCACTGAAGCTTTCTTT.

CDR3 sequence (DNA): TGTGCCACCTTAGGGGAAAGCACAGATACGCAGTATTTT. It codes for CATLGESTDTQYF. The rearrangement joins TRBV24-1 to TRBJ2-3; perhaps TRBD1 as D (5 bases). V was clipped by 9 bases and J by 0 bases, with 9 bases between them. Germline values: CDR1 KGHDR, CDR2 SFDVKD. The CDR3 contains 13 residues.

The V call is TRBV7-8, the J call TRBJ2-1; no clear D. This CDR3 spans 13 amino acids. The V gene lost 2 bases and the J gene lost 4 bases, with 6 bases spanning the gap. Germline V lookup: CDR1 SGHVS, CDR2 FQNEAQ. This CDR3 reads CASSLRRYNEQFF. The CDR3 DNA sequence: TGTGCCAGCAGCTTACGTAGGTACAATGAGCAGTTCTTC. Variable domain in full (rest from reference TRBV7-8 and TRBJ2-1): GAGVSQSPRYKVAKRGQDVALRCDPISGHVSLFWYQQALGQGPEFLTYFQNEAQLDKSGLPSDRFFAERPEGSVSTLKIQRTQQEDSAVYLCASSLRRYNEQFFGPGTRLTVL.

This clonotype showed up many times. This chain uses TRBV29-1 with TRBJ1-1; D may be TRBD1 (6 bases). The CDR3 length is 12 residues. Looked up from germline, CDR1 is SQVTM and CDR2 is ANQGSEA. Trimming took off 7 bases at V and 6 bases at J, with 15 bases between the two ends. Written as DNA, the CDR3 is TGCAGCGCTGGGGGCGGGCTCCCTGAAGCTTTCTTT. It encodes CSAGGGLPEAFF.

The chain recombines TRBV7-8 with TRBJ2-5; TRBD2 might be the D (7 bases). The CDR3 extends over 17 amino acids. Germline CDR1 reads SGHVS; CDR2 reads FQNEAQ. V gave up 4 bases and J gave up 3 bases, with 21 bases separating them. The CDR3 sequence is CASSSSVGAGAKETQYF. CDR3 DNA sequence: TGTGCCAGCAGCTCATCCGTGGGGGCGGGGGCCAAAGAGACCCAGTACTTC.

This chain connects TRBV20-1 to TRBJ2-3, with no clear D. The ends were cut back, 5 bases at V and 4 bases at J, with 13 bases in the middle. CDR1 is DFQATT and CDR2 is SNEGSKA in the germline V gene (reference sequence). The CDR3 is made up of 13 amino acids. The CDR3 region is CSAYLEVADTQYF. For the CDR3, the DNA is TGCAGTGCTTACCTCGAGGTGGCAGATACGCAGTATTTT.